This T cell receptor beta chain was identified in a study of metastatic and nonmetastatic thyroid tumors. Whole-study results and caveats: Reports indicated that malignant thyroid tumors showed significantly higher TCR beta diversity than benign nodules did, in blood and tumor.

How the authors handled the data: A classifier for distant metastasis in papillary thyroid cancer was constructed using CDR3 differences observed across clinicopathological groups. TCRdb reanalyzed the PCR reads with MiXCR. The V and J calls here are based on TCRdb, not the publication. The sample consists of 12,000 or so clones, approximately 30% of them appearing once. As to this clone: Its antigen is unknown.

Every patient was untreated before thyroid surgery. This TCR was sampled from a male donor with papillary thyroid cancer or a benign thyroid nodule (not recorded which). Some clones in this sample may be carry-over from other donors' samples. Specimen: adjacent normal tissue.

The CDR3 nucleotides read TGTGCCAGCAGTGAAGATCGGGACAGGAGGGACACTGAAGCTTTCTTT. Amino acid sequence: CASSEDRDRRDTEAFF. This chain joins TRBV6-1 and TRBJ1-1; TRBD1 matches 8 bases. CDR3 length: 16 residues. Germline V CDR1 and CDR2: MNHNS, SASEGT. V trimming: 1 base; J trimming: 3 bases; junction bases outside the gene matches: 7.